This T cell receptor (beta chain) originates from a study of immune evolution from preneoplasia to lung adenocarcinoma. The repertoire was sequenced with immunoSEQ multiplex PCR; TCRdb's copy has only in-frame clones and lacks some. This table holds several thousand clones, just under 85% found once. Deletions cut 3 bases from V and 3 bases from J, with 14 bases between. This CDR3 has 15 amino acids. The V gene's germline CDR1 is SEHNR and CDR2 FQNEAQ (reference sequence). V usage is TRBV7-9 and J usage is TRBJ1-2; no reliable D call. The sequence came from a person between 50 and 69 years old with lung adenocarcinoma. What was sequenced was FFPE invasive lung adenocarcinoma tissue. CDR3 sequence (DNA): TGTGCCAGCAGCTTTGATATCGGGATGGACTATGGCTACACCTTC. This codes for CASSFDIGMDYGYTF.